Listed below are T cell receptor beta chains from one sample, sequenced in a study of blood T cell repertoires in COVID-19. Here immunoSEQ multiplex PCR was the method, and the copy in TCRdb shows in-frame clones only, minus some. The sample lists 250,000 to 300,000 clones, 86% occurring once. Sequenced material: peripheral blood. These receptors were taken from a woman in her 30s with COVID-19, enrolled during active disease. The CDR3 runs from the conserved cysteine through the conserved F or W. A D gene is named only where the DNA matches it firmly. Some rows mark clone size as missing; the rest say once, few, many or name a class of expanded clone.

V gene: TRBV5-4
clone size: -
D gene: -
J gene: TRBJ2-7
CDR3 length: 12
CDR3 protein: CASSLDAYEQYF
CDR3 DNA: TGTGCCAGCAGCTTGGATGCGTACGAGCAGTACTTC

V gene: TRBV28
clone size: -
D gene: -
J gene: TRBJ1-5
CDR3 length: 14
CDR3 protein: CASIPRGGNQPQHF
CDR3 DNA: TGTGCCAGCATACCTAGGGGTGGCAATCAGCCCCAGCATTTT

V gene: TRBV5-6
clone size: once
D gene: TRBD2
J gene: TRBJ2-5
CDR3 length: 14
CDR3 protein: CASSQTSGVETQYF
CDR3 DNA: TGTGCCAGCAGCCAAACTAGCGGGGTGGAGACCCAGTACTTC

V gene: TRBV5-1
clone size: -
D gene: TRBD1
J gene: TRBJ1-4
CDR3 length: 16
CDR3 protein: CASSLMGTGWNEKLFF
CDR3 DNA: TGCGCCAGCAGCTTAATGGGGACAGGGTGGAATGAAAAACTGTTTTTT

V gene: TRBV29-1
clone size: -
D gene: TRBD1
J gene: TRBJ2-5
CDR3 length: 15
CDR3 protein: CSVGTGEGRKETQYF
CDR3 DNA: TGCAGCGTGGGGACAGGGGAGGGTCGGAAAGAGACCCAGTACTTC

V gene: TRBV7-9
clone size: -
D gene: -
J gene: TRBJ2-7
CDR3 length: 14
CDR3 protein: CASWGGEMVDEQYF
CDR3 DNA: TGTGCCAGCTGGGGCGGGGAAATGGTCGACGAGCAGTACTTC

V gene: TRBV19
clone size: -
D gene: TRBD1
J gene: TRBJ1-3
CDR3 length: 14
CDR3 protein: CASSAGGTGNTIYF
CDR3 DNA: TGTGCCAGTAGTGCAGGGGGAACTGGAAACACCATATATTTT

V gene: TRBV18
clone size: -
D gene: -
J gene: TRBJ2-3
CDR3 length: 15
CDR3 protein: CASSPEAFGTDTQYF
CDR3 DNA: TGTGCCAGCTCACCAGAGGCATTTGGGACAGATACGCAGTATTTT

V gene: TRBV2
clone size: -
D gene: -
J gene: TRBJ1-4
CDR3 length: 15
CDR3 protein: CASTGGLRTNEKLFF
CDR3 DNA: TGTGCCAGCACGGGGGGACTGAGGACTAATGAAAAACTGTTTTTT

V gene: TRBV21-1
clone size: few
D gene: -
J gene: TRBJ1-2
CDR3 length: 11
CDR3 protein: CASRRTGGYTF
CDR3 DNA: TGTGCCAGCAGGCGGACAGGTGGCTACACCTTC

V gene: TRBV3-1/TRBV3-2
clone size: -
D gene: -
J gene: TRBJ1-1
CDR3 length: 13
CDR3 protein: CASSPPLGAEAFF
CDR3 DNA: TGTGCCAGCAGCCCCCCGCTCGGGGCTGAAGCTTTCTTT

V gene: TRBV29-1
clone size: -
D gene: TRBD1
J gene: TRBJ1-2
CDR3 length: 15
CDR3 protein: CSVEVWDSAHYGYTF
CDR3 DNA: TGCAGCGTTGAAGTGTGGGACAGTGCGCATTATGGCTACACCTTC

V gene: TRBV5-6
clone size: -
D gene: -
J gene: TRBJ1-4
CDR3 length: 13
CDR3 protein: CASSLQGGEKLFF
CDR3 DNA: TGTGCCAGCAGCTTGCAGGGAGGGGAAAAACTGTTTTTT

V gene: TRBV5-6
clone size: -
D gene: TRBD1
J gene: TRBJ2-7
CDR3 length: 15
CDR3 protein: CASSLVDRSSYEQYF
CDR3 DNA: TGTGCCAGCAGCTTGGTGGACAGGAGCTCCTACGAGCAGTACTTC

V gene: TRBV5-6
clone size: -
D gene: -
J gene: TRBJ2-4
CDR3 length: 14
CDR3 protein: CASSFRTDKNIQYF
CDR3 DNA: TGTGCCAGCAGTTTCCGGACAGATAAAAACATTCAGTACTTC

V gene: TRBV2
clone size: -
D gene: -
J gene: TRBJ2-7
CDR3 length: 11
CDR3 protein: CASLGIYEQYF
CDR3 DNA: TGTGCCAGCCTCGGGATCTACGAGCAGTACTTC

V gene: TRBV2
clone size: -
D gene: -
J gene: TRBJ2-5
CDR3 length: 14
CDR3 protein: CATRERGYQETQYF
CDR3 DNA: TGTGCCACCCGGGAGAGAGGTTACCAAGAGACCCAGTACTTC

V gene: TRBV25-1
clone size: -
D gene: -
J gene: TRBJ1-3
CDR3 length: 14
CDR3 protein: CASSAPGRGNTIYF
CDR3 DNA: TGTGCCAGCAGTGCTCCGGGTAGAGGAAACACCATATATTTT

V gene: TRBV5-4
clone size: -
D gene: -
J gene: TRBJ1-2
CDR3 length: 13
CDR3 protein: CASSLVSGGGYTF
CDR3 DNA: TGTGCCAGCAGCTTGGTGTCGGGGGGTGGCTACACCTTC

V gene: TRBV7-7
clone size: once
D gene: -
J gene: TRBJ2-5
CDR3 length: 14
CDR3 protein: CASSQAVVQETQYF
CDR3 DNA: TGTGCCAGCAGCCAAGCGGTAGTCCAAGAGACCCAGTACTTC

V gene: TRBV2
clone size: -
D gene: TRBD2
J gene: TRBJ2-1
CDR3 length: 16
CDR3 protein: CASSLSFRGVVNEQFF
CDR3 DNA: TGTGCCAGCTCCCTCTCCTTTCGGGGGGTTGTTAATGAGCAGTTCTTC

V gene: TRBV19
clone size: -
D gene: -
J gene: TRBJ1-2
CDR3 length: 15
CDR3 protein: CASILRAGINYGYTF
CDR3 DNA: TGTGCCAGTATTTTAAGGGCGGGGATTAACTATGGCTACACCTTC

V gene: TRBV2
clone size: -
D gene: TRBD1
J gene: TRBJ1-6
CDR3 length: 15
CDR3 protein: CASSERGTGYSPLHF
CDR3 DNA: TGTGCCAGCAGTGAGCGGGGGACAGGATATTCACCCCTCCACTTT

V gene: TRBV28
clone size: -
D gene: -
J gene: TRBJ1-2
CDR3 length: 17
CDR3 protein: CASSFGAGSYKYYGYTF
CDR3 DNA: TGTGCCAGCAGTTTTGGTGCGGGGTCCTACAAGTACTATGGCTACACCTTC

V gene: TRBV5-5
clone size: -
D gene: -
J gene: TRBJ1-3
CDR3 length: 14
CDR3 protein: CASSLEGTMNTIYF
CDR3 DNA: TGTGCCAGCAGCTTGGAAGGGACAATGAACACCATATATTTT

V gene: TRBV29-1
clone size: -
D gene: TRBD1
J gene: TRBJ2-7
CDR3 length: 12
CDR3 protein: CSVLGQSYEQYF
CDR3 DNA: TGCAGCGTTTTGGGACAGTCCTACGAGCAGTACTTC

V gene: TRBV15
clone size: -
D gene: -
J gene: TRBJ1-5
CDR3 length: 18
CDR3 protein: CATSRDMRAGRGDRPQHF
CDR3 DNA: TGTGCCACCAGCAGAGATATGCGGGCCGGGAGGGGAGATCGGCCCCAGCATTTT

V gene: TRBV11-3
clone size: -
D gene: -
J gene: TRBJ1-1
CDR3 length: 14
CDR3 protein: CASSLGGGNTEAFF
CDR3 DNA: TGTGCCAGCAGCTTAGGGGGGGGAAACACTGAAGCTTTCTTT

V gene: TRBV3-1/TRBV3-2
clone size: -
D gene: TRBD1
J gene: TRBJ2-1
CDR3 length: 14
CDR3 protein: CASLRQGPYNEQFF
CDR3 DNA: TGTGCCAGCCTCCGACAGGGGCCCTACAATGAGCAGTTCTTC

V gene: TRBV29-1
clone size: -
D gene: TRBD1
J gene: TRBJ1-1
CDR3 length: 15
CDR3 protein: CSVASPGTGGAEAFF
CDR3 DNA: TGCAGCGTGGCCTCCCCCGGGACAGGGGGCGCTGAAGCTTTCTTT

V gene: TRBV4-1
clone size: few
D gene: -
J gene: TRBJ1-5
CDR3 length: 17
CDR3 protein: CASSFPTRWEGNQPQHF
CDR3 DNA: TGCGCCAGCAGCTTTCCGACCCGCTGGGAGGGAAATCAGCCCCAGCATTTT

V gene: TRBV5-8
clone size: -
D gene: -
J gene: TRBJ2-5
CDR3 length: 13
CDR3 protein: CASSFRGQETQYF
CDR3 DNA: TGTGCCAGCAGCTTTCGGGGGCAAGAGACCCAGTACTTC

V gene: TRBV2
clone size: -
D gene: TRBD1
J gene: TRBJ1-2
CDR3 length: 12
CDR3 protein: CASGQEIYGYTF
CDR3 DNA: TGTGCCAGTGGACAGGAGATCTATGGCTACACCTTC

V gene: TRBV27
clone size: once
D gene: -
J gene: TRBJ1-5
CDR3 length: 14
CDR3 protein: CASSPRGGQQPQHF
CDR3 DNA: TGTGCCAGCAGTCCCCGTGGGGGACAACAGCCCCAGCATTTT

V gene: TRBV29-1
clone size: many
D gene: -
J gene: TRBJ1-2
CDR3 length: 13
CDR3 protein: CSVLGQTNYGYTF
CDR3 DNA: TGCAGCGTTCTCGGACAAACGAACTATGGCTACACCTTC

V gene: TRBV19
clone size: few
D gene: -
J gene: TRBJ1-5
CDR3 length: 14
CDR3 protein: CASSIWTANQPQHF
CDR3 DNA: TGTGCCAGTAGTATATGGACAGCAAATCAGCCCCAGCATTTT

V gene: TRBV3-1/TRBV3-2
clone size: -
D gene: -
J gene: TRBJ2-7
CDR3 length: 13
CDR3 protein: CASSQGASYEQYF
CDR3 DNA: TGTGCCAGCAGCCAAGGAGCGAGCTACGAGCAGTACTTC

V gene: TRBV7-9
clone size: -
D gene: -
J gene: TRBJ1-2
CDR3 length: 15
CDR3 protein: CASSLEIGGNYGYTF
CDR3 DNA: TGTGCCAGCAGCTTAGAAATTGGAGGGAACTATGGCTACACCTTC

V gene: TRBV5-1
clone size: -
D gene: TRBD2
J gene: TRBJ2-3
CDR3 length: 18
CDR3 protein: CASSRLAGGPLGTDTQYF
CDR3 DNA: TGCGCCAGCAGCCGACTAGCGGGGGGGCCCCTCGGCACAGATACGCAGTATTTT

V gene: TRBV27
clone size: -
D gene: TRBD2
J gene: TRBJ2-2
CDR3 length: 16
CDR3 protein: CASSSFSGGFTGELFF
CDR3 DNA: TGTGCCAGCAGTTCCTTTAGCGGGGGGTTCACCGGGGAGCTGTTTTTT

V gene: TRBV2
clone size: -
D gene: TRBD2
J gene: TRBJ2-5
CDR3 length: 16
CDR3 protein: CASSGRIAGGRETQYF
CDR3 DNA: TGTGCCAGCAGTGGGCGGATAGCGGGGGGCCGGGAGACCCAGTACTTC

V gene: TRBV18
clone size: -
D gene: -
J gene: TRBJ1-1
CDR3 length: 16
CDR3 protein: CASSQGTGSLTTEAFF
CDR3 DNA: TGTGCCAGCTCGCAGGGCACCGGGAGTTTGACGACTGAAGCTTTCTTT

V gene: TRBV30
clone size: once
D gene: -
J gene: TRBJ2-7
CDR3 length: 13
CDR3 protein: CAWSPQADYEQYF
CDR3 DNA: TGTGCCTGGAGTCCCCAGGCAGACTACGAGCAGTACTTC

V gene: TRBV2
clone size: -
D gene: -
J gene: TRBJ1-1
CDR3 length: 14
CDR3 protein: CATQPQATNTEAFF
CDR3 DNA: TGTGCCACTCAACCCCAGGCCACAAACACTGAAGCTTTCTTT

V gene: TRBV4-1
clone size: -
D gene: -
J gene: TRBJ2-7
CDR3 length: 15
CDR3 protein: CASSQVTDSYYEQYF
CDR3 DNA: TGCGCCAGCAGCCAAGTGACGGACAGTTACTACGAGCAGTACTTC

V gene: TRBV5-4
clone size: -
D gene: -
J gene: TRBJ2-3
CDR3 length: 13
CDR3 protein: CASGGQSADTQYF
CDR3 DNA: TGTGCCAGCGGGGGCCAGAGCGCAGATACGCAGTATTTT

V gene: TRBV7-8
clone size: -
D gene: -
J gene: TRBJ1-1
CDR3 length: 17
CDR3 protein: CASSLARGDFVTGKAFF
CDR3 DNA: TGTGCCAGCAGCTTAGCCAGAGGTGACTTTGTGACGGGGAAAGCTTTCTTT

V gene: TRBV5-1
clone size: -
D gene: TRBD2
J gene: TRBJ2-3
CDR3 length: 18
CDR3 protein: CASSLGASAGGSTDTQYF
CDR3 DNA: TGCGCCAGCAGCTTGGGTGCGTCAGCGGGGGGAAGCACAGATACGCAGTATTTT

V gene: TRBV9
clone size: few
D gene: TRBD1
J gene: TRBJ2-3
CDR3 length: 16
CDR3 protein: CASSVEGALSTDTQYF
CDR3 DNA: TGTGCCAGCAGCGTAGAGGGGGCCTTGTCCACAGATACGCAGTATTTT

V gene: TRBV5-1
clone size: few
D gene: TRBD2
J gene: TRBJ2-1
CDR3 length: 16
CDR3 protein: CASSLERESSYNEQFF
CDR3 DNA: TGCGCCAGCAGCTTGGAGCGGGAGAGCTCCTACAATGAGCAGTTCTTC

V gene: TRBV11-2
clone size: few
D gene: -
J gene: TRBJ2-7
CDR3 length: 16
CDR3 protein: CASSHPEHQEDYEQYF
CDR3 DNA: TGTGCCAGCAGCCACCCCGAGCACCAGGAGGACTACGAGCAGTACTTC

V gene: TRBV19
clone size: once
D gene: TRBD1
J gene: TRBJ1-2
CDR3 length: 15
CDR3 protein: CASSIGRGQLSGYTF
CDR3 DNA: TGTGCCAGTAGTATCGGCAGGGGGCAGCTCTCAGGCTACACCTTC

V gene: TRBV3-1/TRBV3-2
clone size: once
D gene: -
J gene: TRBJ2-5
CDR3 length: 13
CDR3 protein: CASATLATETQYF
CDR3 DNA: TGTGCCAGCGCCACACTAGCTACGGAGACCCAGTACTTC

V gene: TRBV3-1/TRBV3-2
clone size: -
D gene: -
J gene: TRBJ1-4
CDR3 length: 14
CDR3 protein: CASSPRATNEKLFF
CDR3 DNA: TGTGCCAGCAGCCCCAGGGCAACTAATGAAAAACTGTTTTTT

V gene: TRBV5-1
clone size: -
D gene: TRBD2
J gene: TRBJ2-7
CDR3 length: 16
CDR3 protein: CASSLFSGGESYEQYF
CDR3 DNA: TGCGCCAGCAGCTTGTTTAGCGGGGGGGAGTCCTACGAGCAGTACTTC